This T cell receptor beta chain came from a study of cytomegalovirus exposure and HLA in healthy donors. Findings of the study overall: In a later analysis, most CMV-associated TCR beta chains appeared HLA-restricted. In a later analysis, HLA-associated beta chains showed higher expansion and lower generation probabilities than comparable chains. High specificity and sensitivity for cytomegalovirus status were reported for the classifier.

Looked up from germline, CDR1 is KGHSH and CDR2 is LQKENI. CDR3 length equals 18 residues. V shed 3 bases, J shed 0 bases, and the junction held 9 bases outside the gene matches. This clone was counted only a few times. The antigen remains undetermined. Primers: 60 Vbeta forward and 13 Jbeta reverse. Assay: immunoSEQ multiplex PCR; the TCRdb copy retains only in-frame clones and omits some. The sample lists more than 250,000 clones, 85% to 90% occurring once. This TCR derives from a woman aged 18-30 years in good health and CMV-seronegative. The rearrangement joins TRBV18 to TRBJ2-1; 9 bases line up with TRBD1. What was sequenced was PBMCs. CDR3: CASSPRGQGPSSYNEQFF. CDR3 in DNA: TGTGCCAGCTCACCCCGAGGACAGGGGCCCAGCTCCTACAATGAGCAGTTCTTC.